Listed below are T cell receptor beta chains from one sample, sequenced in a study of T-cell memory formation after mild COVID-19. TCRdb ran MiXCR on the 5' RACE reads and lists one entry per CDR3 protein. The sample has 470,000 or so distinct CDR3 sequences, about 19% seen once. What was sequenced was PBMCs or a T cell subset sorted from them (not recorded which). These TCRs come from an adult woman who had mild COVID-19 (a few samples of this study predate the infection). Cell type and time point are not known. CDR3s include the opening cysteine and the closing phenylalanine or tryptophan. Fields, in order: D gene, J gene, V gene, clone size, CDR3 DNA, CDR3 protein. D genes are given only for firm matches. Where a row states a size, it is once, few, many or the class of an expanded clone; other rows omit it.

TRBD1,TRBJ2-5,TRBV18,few,TGTGCCAGCTCACCGGACAGGGTGGGGGAGACCCAGTACTTC,CASSPDRVGETQYF
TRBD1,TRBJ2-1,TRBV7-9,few,TGTGCCAGCAGCCCCGGGACAGGGGGTTATGAGCAGTTCTTC,CASSPGTGGYEQFF
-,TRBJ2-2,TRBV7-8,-,TGTGCTCACCCACGCGTACAGGAGGCGAACACCGGGGAGCTGTTTTTT,CAHPRVQEANTGELFF
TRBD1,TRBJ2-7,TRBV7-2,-,TGTGCCAGCAGCTCCGGGACAGGGACTCCCTTCACGCAGGGCGAGCAGTACTTC,CASSSGTGTPFTQGEQYF
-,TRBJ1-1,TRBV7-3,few,TGTGCCAGCAGCTTGGGTTCACAGAACACTGAAGCTTTCTTT,CASSLGSQNTEAFF
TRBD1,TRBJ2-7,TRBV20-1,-,TGCAGTGCTAGAGATGGGGACAGGACCTACGAGCAGTACTTC,CSARDGDRTYEQYF
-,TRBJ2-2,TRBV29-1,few,TGCAGAGAGTCTACAGAGAACACCGGGGAGCTGTTTTTT,CRESTENTGELFF
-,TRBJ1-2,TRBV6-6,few,TGTGCCAGCAGTTACACACTCGGGACGGAGGGCTACACCTTC,CASSYTLGTEGYTF
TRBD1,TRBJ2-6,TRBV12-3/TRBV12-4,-,TGTGCCAGCAGTTTATCGACAGGGGGACTTTCCGGAACTTTC,CASSLSTGGLSGTF
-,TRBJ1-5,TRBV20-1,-,TGCAGTGCTAGAGATTTGACAGGAAATCAGCCCCAGCATTTT,CSARDLTGNQPQHF
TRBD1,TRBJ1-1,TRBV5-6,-,TGTGCCAGCAGCAAAACCCCGGGACAGGGGAACACTGAAGCTTTCTTT,CASSKTPGQGNTEAFF
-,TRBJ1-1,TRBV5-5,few,TGTGCCAGCAGCCGAGGCGGTGTGGACACTGAAGCTTTCTTT,CASSRGGVDTEAFF
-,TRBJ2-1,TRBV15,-,TGTGCCACCAGCACCTACGGGACAGTGGGACTAGAAAGATCCTACAATGAGCAGTTCTTC,CATSTYGTVGLERSYNEQFF
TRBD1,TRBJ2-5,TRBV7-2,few,TGTGCCAGCAGCTTAGCGGCGTCAGGGGGCAGGGAGACCCAGTACTTC,CASSLAASGGRETQYF
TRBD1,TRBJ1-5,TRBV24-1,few,TGTGCCACCAGCGGGACAGGGAGCAATCAGCCCCAGCATTTT,CATSGTGSNQPQHF
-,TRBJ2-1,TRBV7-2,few,TGTGCCAGCAGCTTAGGGATTATCTACAATGAGCAGTTCTTC,CASSLGIIYNEQFF
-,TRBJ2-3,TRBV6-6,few,TGTGCCAGCACCCTGGCGAGGAATACAGATACGCAGTATTTT,CASTLARNTDTQYF
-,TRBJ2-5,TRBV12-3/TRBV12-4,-,TGTGCCAGCAGACCGGGTCCCGGGCAGGGGACCCAGTACTTC,CASRPGPGQGTQYF
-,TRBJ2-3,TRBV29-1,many,TGCAGCGTTGGAGGCCAAAGCACAGATACGCAGTATTTT,CSVGGQSTDTQYF
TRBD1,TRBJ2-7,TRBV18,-,TGTGCCAGCTCACCAGCCCCGGGACAGGGTCTCGTCACCTACGAGCAGTACTTC,CASSPAPGQGLVTYEQYF
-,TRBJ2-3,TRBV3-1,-,TGTGCCAGCAGCCAAGTCGTAGATACGCAGTATTTT,CASSQVVDTQYF